This T cell receptor beta chain was sequenced during a study of blood T cell repertoires in COVID-19. The authors' processing: Researchers report that nucleated cell counts were estimated from reference gene primer amplification. Here immunoSEQ multiplex PCR was the method, and the copy in TCRdb shows in-frame clones only, minus some. That table furnishes V, J and clone size, whereas the DNA furnished D and trimming. The sample lists roughly 290,000 clones, more than 75% seen once, with less than 2.5% in the top ten. Germline CDR1 reads MDHEN; CDR2 reads SYDVKM. V lost 6 bases, J lost 8 bases, and 17 bases lay in between. This CDR3 region has 14 residues.

The source of this sequence is a woman aged 30 to 39 who had recovered from COVID-19. The rearrangement joins TRBV28 to TRBJ2-1; D is undetermined. What was sequenced was peripheral blood. As DNA, the CDR3 is TGTGCCAGCAGGGCTAGTTCGGCGTCCCATGAGCAGTTCTTC. It specifies CASRASSASHEQFF.